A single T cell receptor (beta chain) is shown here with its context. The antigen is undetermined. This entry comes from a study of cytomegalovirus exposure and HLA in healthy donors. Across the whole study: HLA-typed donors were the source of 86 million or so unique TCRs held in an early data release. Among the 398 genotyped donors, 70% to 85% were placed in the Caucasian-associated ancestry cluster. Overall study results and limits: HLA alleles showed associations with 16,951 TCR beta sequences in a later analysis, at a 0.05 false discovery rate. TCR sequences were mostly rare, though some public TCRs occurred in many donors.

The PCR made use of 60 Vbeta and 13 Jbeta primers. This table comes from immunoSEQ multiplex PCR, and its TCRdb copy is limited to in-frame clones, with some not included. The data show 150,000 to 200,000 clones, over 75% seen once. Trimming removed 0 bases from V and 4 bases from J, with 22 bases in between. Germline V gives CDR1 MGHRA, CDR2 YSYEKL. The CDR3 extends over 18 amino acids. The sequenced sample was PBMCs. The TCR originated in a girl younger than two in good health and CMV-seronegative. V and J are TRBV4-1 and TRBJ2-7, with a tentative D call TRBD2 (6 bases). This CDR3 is CASSQEAGRGWEDYEQYF. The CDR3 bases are TGCGCCAGCAGCCAAGAAGCCGGACGGGGGTGGGAGGATTACGAGCAGTACTTC.